What follows are 31 T cell receptor beta chains derived from one specimen sequenced in a study of shared clonotypes between healthy human individuals. Profiled with immunoSEQ multiplex PCR; TCRdb holds only in-frame clones, not every one. The sample yields some 2,000,000 clones, 95% seen once. The specimen sequenced was naive CD4+ T cells sorted from blood. The subset denotes: CD45RA+ positively selected. These receptors all come from a man aged 18 to 30 in good health.

This rearrangement joins TRBV30 to TRBJ2-5; a possible D gene is TRBD1 (6 bases). The CDR3 spans 13 residues. Germline assignment: CDR1 GTSNPN and CDR2 SVGIG (reference sequence). The V end lost 0 bases, the J end lost 2 bases, and 7 bases lay between the germline ends. DNA of the CDR3: TGTGCCTGGAGTGTACAGGGTCAAGAGACCCAGTACTTC. It specifies CAWSVQGQETQYF.

The chain recombines TRBV11-2 with TRBJ2-1, with 7 bases that match TRBD2. V was pared by 5 bases and J by 4 bases, with 5 bases of the junction left unmatched. Looked up from germline, CDR1 is SGHAT and CDR2 is FQNNGV. The CDR3 spans 14 residues. The CDR3 region is CASSPGLVYNEQFF. CDR3 bases: TGTGCCAGCAGCCCCGGACTAGTATACAATGAGCAGTTCTTC.

The chain uses TRBV27 and TRBJ2-1; 8 bases line up with TRBD2. The V and J ends lost 3 bases and 6 bases, in that order; junction bases with no gene match: 7. This CDR3 comprises 15 residues. Germline V gives CDR1 MNHEY, CDR2 SMNVEV (reference sequence). CDR3 in amino acids: CASSFLGLVGNEQFF. The CDR3 DNA reads as TGTGCCAGCAGTTTTTTGGGACTAGTAGGCAATGAGCAGTTCTTC.

With regard to this clone: The sample carries other DNA sequences with the same CDR3. The CDR3 sequence: CASSLTVSNTGELFF. The CDR3 DNA reads as TGCGCCAGCAGCTTGACAGTTTCGAACACCGGGGAGCTGTTTTTT. The chain uses TRBV5-1 and TRBJ2-2; D not certain. This CDR3 contains 15 residues. CDR1 and CDR2 (germline): SGHRS, YFSETQ. V gave up 1 base and J gave up 0 bases, with 7 bases separating them.

This chain connects TRBV10-3 to TRBJ2-7, with D perhaps given as TRBD1 or TRBD2 (5 bases each). Germline V gene lookup returns CDR1 ENHRY and CDR2 SYGVKD. V was clipped by 0 bases and J by 3 bases, with 15 bases between them. This CDR3 is 16 amino acids long. The CDR3 DNA sequence: TGTGCCATCAGTGAGTCGACGGGGCCAGGGAACTACGAGCAGTACTTC. Its protein product is CAISESTGPGNYEQYF.

V and J are TRBV2 and TRBJ2-1; the match to TRBD1 covers 8 bases. Germline trimming cut 4 bases from V and 4 bases from J; bases unmatched to any gene: 6. CDR1 and CDR2 (germline): SNHLY, FYNNEI. This CDR3 is built from 15 residues. In DNA, the CDR3 is TGTGCCAGCAGTGGGGGACAGGCGGAATACAATGAGCAGTTCTTC. It translates to CASSGGQAEYNEQFF.

DNA of the CDR3: TGCGCCAGCCGCCTGAGACAGGGCGAGGGCGAGCAGTACTTC. It yields the protein CASRLRQGEGEQYF. V gene TRBV5-1 combines with J gene TRBJ2-7; 7 bases are shared with TRBD1. The CDR3 is made up of 14 amino acids. The V segment lost 7 bases and the J segment 6 bases; nucleotides outside the gene matches: 13. Germline V gene data show CDR1 as SGHRS and CDR2 as YFSETQ.

To note about this clone: Other DNA sequences in the sample encode the same CDR3. CDR3 region: CASSLEGVNTEAFF. The CDR3 coding sequence is TGTGCCAGCAGCTTAGAGGGGGTAAACACTGAAGCTTTCTTT. This rearrangement joins TRBV11-2 to TRBJ1-1, with D perhaps matching TRBD1 (5 bases). Germline CDR1 is SGHAT and CDR2 is FQNNGV. The CDR3 is made up of 14 amino acids. Trimming took off 0 bases at V and 2 bases at J, with 7 bases between the two ends. Filled out from reference TRBV11-2 and TRBJ1-1, the complete variable domain reads EAGVAQSPRYKIIEKRQSVAFWCNPISGHATLYWYQQILGQGPKLLIQFQNNGVVDDSQLPKDRFSAERLKGVDSTLKIQPAKLEDSAVYLCASSLEGVNTEAFFGQGTRLTVV.

The chain carries TRBV5-1 and TRBJ1-1; D perhaps matches TRBD1 (6 bases). V was pared by 4 bases and J by 1 base, with 17 bases between. Looked up from germline, CDR1 is SGHRS and CDR2 is YFSETQ. The CDR3 has 16 residues. DNA for the CDR3: TGCGCCAGCAGCCGCTATCCGGGACAATCGAACACTGAAGCTTTCTTT. This sequence encodes CASSRYPGQSNTEAFF.

As to this clone: In the same sample, other DNA sequences code for this CDR3. The chain employs TRBV4-1 and TRBJ2-7; perhaps TRBD2 as D (6 bases). Germline V gene data show CDR1 as MGHRA and CDR2 as YSYEKL. Trimming left V 1 base short and J 0 bases short, with 7 bases between. The CDR3 consists of 14 residues. The CDR3 DNA is TGCGCCAGCAGCCAAGGCGGGATCTCCTACGAGCAGTACTTC. This gives the protein CASSQGGISYEQYF.

V is TRBV6-1 and J is TRBJ1-1; no reliable D call. V was cut by 1 base and J by 6 bases, with 6 bases left in between. Per germline, CDR1 MNHNS and CDR2 SASEGT. The CDR3 loop spans 12 amino acids. CDR3 region: CASSEVRAEAFF. The CDR3, as DNA: TGTGCCAGCAGTGAAGTAAGGGCTGAAGCTTTCTTT.

The chain has TRBV5-1 and TRBJ1-6; D is unresolved. Germline CDR1 and CDR2: SGHRS and YFSETQ. The CDR3 extends over 15 amino acids. V lost 0 bases, J lost 3 bases, and 7 bases lay in between. The CDR3 is CASSLDVGYNSPLHF. CDR3 DNA sequence: TGCGCCAGCAGCTTGGATGTCGGCTATAATTCACCCCTCCACTTT.

The rearrangement links TRBV18 to TRBJ2-5, with a tentative D call TRBD2 (5 bases). Germline V CDR1 and CDR2: KGHSH, LQKENI. This CDR3 is 16 amino acids long. The V end lost 3 bases, the J end lost 2 bases, and 16 bases lay between the germline ends. CDR3 amino acids: CASSPSTPGSQETQYF. CDR3 in DNA: TGTGCCAGCTCACCCTCCACCCCGGGATCACAAGAGACCCAGTACTTC.

The CDR3 DNA sequence: TGTGCCAGCTCACCACCCGGGACAGGGGGCTTGACTGAAGCTTTCTTT. This gives the protein CASSPPGTGGLTEAFF. V usage is TRBV18 and J usage is TRBJ1-1, with 12 bases identical to TRBD1. Germline trimming cut 0 bases from V and 5 bases from J; bases unmatched to any gene: 4. CDR1 and CDR2 (germline): KGHSH, LQKENI. This CDR3 has 16 amino acids.

The chain is built from TRBV9 and TRBJ1-2; 11 bases align to TRBD1. Germline V gives CDR1 SGDLS, CDR2 YYNGEE. V lost 4 bases to trimming and J lost 6 bases; unmatched junction nucleotides: 8. The CDR3 runs 15 residues. The CDR3 loop reads CASSIGGQGANGYTF. The CDR3 DNA is TGTGCCAGCAGCATTGGCGGACAGGGGGCAAATGGCTACACCTTC. Using reference TRBV9 and TRBJ1-2 for the parts outside the CDR3, the full variable domain is DSGVTQTPKHLITATGQRVTLRCSPRSGDLSVYWYQQSLDQGLQFLIQYYNGEERAKGNILERFSAQQFPDLHSELNLSSLELGDSALYFCASSIGGQGANGYTFGSGTRLTVV.

This clone appeared a single time. J is TRBJ2-3 and V is TRBV10-3, with 12 bases matching TRBD2. The V and J ends lost 3 bases and 3 bases, in that order; junction bases with no gene match: 4. Germline V gene data show CDR1 as ENHRY and CDR2 as SYGVKD. The CDR3 length is 16 residues. The CDR3 protein is CAISDLAGGPTDTQYF. The CDR3 region has the DNA TGTGCCATCAGTGACCTAGCGGGAGGGCCAACAGATACGCAGTATTTT.

J is TRBJ1-2 and V is TRBV6-5; maybe TRBD1 (5 bases). V shed 2 bases and J shed 2 bases, with 15 bases lying between them. Per germline, CDR1 MNHEY and CDR2 SVGAGI. The CDR3 is 16 residues long. CDR3 protein: CASSYDRRTLNYGYTF. The CDR3 DNA reads as TGTGCCAGCAGTTACGACAGACGCACTCTCAACTATGGCTACACCTTC.

The V and J genes are TRBV28 and TRBJ2-1, with 8 bases that match TRBD2. The V gene end was trimmed by 6 bases and the J gene end by 3 bases; junction bases not matched to a gene: 4. CDR1 and CDR2 from the germline V gene are MDHEN and SYDVKM. The CDR3 has 14 amino acids. CDR3 residues: CASSGRAFYNEQFF. CDR3 coding DNA: TGTGCCAGCAGCGGGAGGGCATTCTACAATGAGCAGTTCTTC.

V gene TRBV7-9 combines with J gene TRBJ2-5; 11 nucleotides agree with TRBD2. From germline, CDR1 is SEHNR and CDR2 FQNEAQ (reference sequence). The CDR3 covers 16 residues. J was trimmed by 5 bases and V by 5 bases; bases with no gene match: 10. The CDR3 DNA sequence: TGTGCCAGCAGCCGAAATCTAGCGGGAGGTCGGGAGACCCAGTACTTC. This sequence encodes CASSRNLAGGRETQYF.

The chain combines TRBV28 with TRBJ2-7; D ambiguous. The V gene's germline CDR1 is MDHEN and CDR2 SYDVKM. V was cut by 7 bases and J by 1 base, with 20 bases left in between. The CDR3 extends over 16 amino acids. CDR3 region: CASTVGSRFSSYEQYF. The DNA of the CDR3 is TGTGCCAGCACCGTCGGCTCGAGGTTCTCGTCCTACGAGCAGTACTTC.

The chain couples TRBV5-1 to TRBJ2-2; 8 nucleotides match TRBD2. With V trimmed by 2 bases and J by 1 base, 1 base remained unmatched. The CDR3 runs to 15 residues. CDR1 is SGHRS, CDR2 YFSETQ, per germline. The CDR3 here is CASSLLAVNTGELFF. The CDR3 coding sequence is TGCGCCAGCAGCTTACTAGCGGTGAACACCGGGGAGCTGTTTTTT.

This sequence joins TRBV11-2 and TRBJ2-5; 10 nucleotides align to TRBD2. Per germline, CDR1 SGHAT and CDR2 FQNNGV. J was trimmed by 5 bases and V by 1 base; bases with no gene match: 10. This CDR3 has 17 amino acids. CDR3 sequence: CASSLVASGRSLETQYF. The CDR3 DNA reads as TGTGCCAGCAGCTTAGTCGCTAGCGGGAGATCTTTGGAGACCCAGTACTTC.

The rearrangement links TRBV10-3 to TRBJ2-5, with 8 bases aligning to TRBD1. CDR3 length: 15 residues. Trimming took 0 bases from V and 4 from J; bases not matched to a gene: 4. Germline assignment: CDR1 ENHRY and CDR2 SYGVKD. The CDR3 DNA reads as TGTGCCATCAGTGAGTCGAGTGGGACAGGAGAGACCCAGTACTTC. Translated, it gives CAISESSGTGETQYF.

This clone appeared once. The chain is built from TRBV5-1 and TRBJ1-4, with a tentative D call TRBD1 (5 bases). The CDR3 loop spans 14 amino acids. Germline V gives CDR1 SGHRS, CDR2 YFSETQ. The V and J ends lost 4 bases and 8 bases respectively, with 15 bases between them. The CDR3 loop is CASSPAGSGEKLFF. DNA for the CDR3: TGCGCCAGCAGCCCGGCAGGGAGTGGGGAAAAACTGTTTTTT.

This clone appeared a single time. V usage is TRBV27 and J usage is TRBJ2-7; the D is unclear. The CDR3 length is 12 residues. Germline V gene data show CDR1 as MNHEY and CDR2 as SMNVEV (reference sequence). V was shortened by 4 bases and J by 7 bases, with 11 bases between the two germline ends. CDR3 amino acids: CASSSPLGEQYF. Here the CDR3 DNA reads TGTGCCAGCAGTTCCCCCCTGGGGGAGCAGTACTTC.

The CDR3 loop is CASSLTKTASYEQYF. The CDR3 nucleotides read TGCGCCAGCAGCCTCACCAAGACAGCGTCCTACGAGCAGTACTTC. The chain couples TRBV4-1 to TRBJ2-7, with a tentative D call TRBD1 (5 bases). V shed 4 bases and J shed 1 base, with 14 bases lying between them. The length of the CDR3 is 15 residues. Germline V CDR1 and CDR2: MGHRA, YSYEKL.

With regard to this clone: Lacking the conserved final phenylalanine or tryptophan, this CDR3 likely reflects a read error. The V gene is TRBV2, the J gene TRBJ1-2; D remains ambiguous. The CDR3 extends over 14 amino acids. Germline CDR1 reads SNHLY; CDR2 reads FYNNEI. V was cut by 4 bases and J by 7 bases, with 16 bases left in between. This chain's CDR3 is CASSVGEQSVGYTL. Here the CDR3 DNA reads TGTGCCAGCAGTGTCGGCGAACAGTCTGTTGGCTACACCCTC.

Comment on this clone: In the same sample, other DNA sequences code for this CDR3. This chain joins TRBV18 and TRBJ1-2; D might be TRBD1 (5 bases). V gave up 4 bases and J gave up 2 bases, with 8 bases separating them. The CDR3 length is 13 residues. CDR1 is KGHSH and CDR2 is LQKENI in the germline V gene. CDR3: CASSQGSNYGYTF. The CDR3 DNA sequence: TGTGCCAGCTCACAGGGGTCGAACTATGGCTACACCTTC.

The chain links TRBV4-3 to TRBJ2-3; 8 nucleotides agree with TRBD2. J was trimmed by 6 bases and V by 1 base; bases with no gene match: 9. Germline V gene sequence: CDR1 LGHNA, CDR2 YSLEER. This CDR3 has 16 residues. The CDR3 region has the DNA TGCGCCAGCAGCCAAGGTACCGGGACTAGTACGGATACGCAGTATTTT. Translated, it gives CASSQGTGTSTDTQYF.

This chain connects TRBV5-6 to TRBJ2-7, with TRBD1 identical over 8 bases. The CDR3 consists of 15 residues. With 5 bases clipped from V and 4 bases from J, the junction kept 11 bases outside the gene matches. CDR1 and CDR2 from the germline V gene are SGHDT and YYEEEE. CDR3 nucleotide sequence: TGTGCCAGCAGGCTGGACGGGACAGGAGAGTACGAGCAGTACTTC. As protein: CASRLDGTGEYEQYF.

This sequence joins TRBV2 and TRBJ2-1; D perhaps matches TRBD2 (5 bases). The ends were cut back, 4 bases at V and 10 bases at J, with 11 bases in the middle. The germline V gene encodes CDR1 SNHLY and CDR2 FYNNEI. CDR3 length: 12 residues. For the CDR3, the DNA is TGTGCCAGCAGTGTCGCGGGCTCAGAGCAGTTCTTC. It encodes CASSVAGSEQFF.